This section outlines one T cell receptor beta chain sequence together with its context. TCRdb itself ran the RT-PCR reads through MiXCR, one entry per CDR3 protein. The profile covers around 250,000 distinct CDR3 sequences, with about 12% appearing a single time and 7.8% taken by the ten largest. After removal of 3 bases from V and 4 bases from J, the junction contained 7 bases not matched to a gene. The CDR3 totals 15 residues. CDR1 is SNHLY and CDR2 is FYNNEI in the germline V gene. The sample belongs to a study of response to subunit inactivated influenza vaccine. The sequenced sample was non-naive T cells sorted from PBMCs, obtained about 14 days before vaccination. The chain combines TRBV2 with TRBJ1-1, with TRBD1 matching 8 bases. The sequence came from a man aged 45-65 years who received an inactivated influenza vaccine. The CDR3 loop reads CASSEQGASGTEAFF. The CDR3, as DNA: TGTGCCAGCAGTGAGCAGGGGGCGAGTGGCACTGAAGCTTTCTTT.